These 8 T cell receptor beta chains came from one sample sequenced in a study of control samples from healthy donors and cancer patients (dated by TCRdb to between 2020 and 2021). Receptors were amplified or captured by the immunoSEQ multiplex PCR assay. The immuneACCESS repertoire file appears here via TCRdb, limited to in-frame rearrangements. These files lack a portion of the clones; in checked studies, under half of the deficit traces to unresolved V genes, and the cause of the others is not known. The sample profile shows over 100,000 clones; 88% of them were found once. The biggest ten clones account for about 3.2% of the sample. The material sequenced was blood. The source of these receptors is a man aged 45-65 years in good health.

The chain joins TRBV5-4 to TRBJ2-4; 10 bases align to TRBD2. CDR3 length: 16 residues. Trimming cost V 0 bases and J 2 bases; bases outside gene matches: 2. Germline V lookup: CDR1 SGHNT, CDR2 YYREEE (reference sequence). Here the CDR3 DNA reads TGTGCCAGCAGCTTGGCTAGCGGGGGTTCCAAAAACATTCAGTACTTC. Its protein product is CASSLASGGSKNIQYF.

Of note for this clone: The identical CDR3 is also encoded by other nucleotide sequences in the sample. The CDR3, as DNA: TGTGCTAGTGGTCCCTCGGGTTCGCATACGCAGTATTTT. This translates into CASGPSGSHTQYF. The gene calls are TRBV12-5 and TRBJ2-3; D is ambiguous. The V gene's germline CDR1 is LGHNT and CDR2 FRNRAP. The CDR3 spans 13 residues. The V end was cut by 5 bases, the J end by 7 bases, with 13 bases between.

In its sample, this clone was seen once. The chain recombines TRBV6-2 or TRBV6-3 with TRBJ2-2; D assignment may be TRBD1 or TRBD2 (6 bases each). Germline CDR1 reads MNHEY; CDR2 reads SVGEGT. V lost 4 bases, J lost 6 bases, and 12 bases lay in between. The CDR3 sequence is 14 residues long. The CDR3 DNA is TGTGCCAGCAGTTGGGGGGCCGAGGCCGGGGAGCTGTTTTTT. This translates into CASSWGAEAGELFF.

The gene calls are TRBV11-2 and TRBJ1-6, with D tentatively TRBD1 (5 bases). V was pared by 0 bases and J by 9 bases, with 9 bases between. The CDR3 totals 14 residues. The V gene's germline CDR1 is SGHAT and CDR2 FQNNGV. As DNA, the CDR3 is TGTGCCAGCAGCTTAGATCCCGGGACTTCACCCCTCCACTTT. This translates into CASSLDPGTSPLHF.

This clone was recorded once. The chain joins TRBV18 to TRBJ1-1; the D is unclear. The V end lost 6 bases, the J end lost 1 base, and 15 bases lay between the germline ends. The CDR3 contains 15 residues. From germline, CDR1 is KGHSH and CDR2 LQKENI. The CDR3 protein is CASSPELGRNTEAFF. The CDR3 DNA reads TGTGCCAGCTCCCCCGAACTGGGGAGGAACACTGAAGCTTTCTTT.

The rearrangement uses TRBV4-1 and TRBJ2-4, with TRBD2 identical over 9 bases. Per germline, CDR1 MGHRA and CDR2 YSYEKL. V gave up 0 bases and J gave up 7 bases; unmatched junction bases: 4. The CDR3 loop spans 15 amino acids. CDR3 amino acids: CASSQDRSGGNIQYF. The CDR3 nucleotides are TGCGCCAGCAGCCAAGACCGTAGCGGGGGTAACATTCAGTACTTC.

The chain joins TRBV24-1 to TRBJ2-5; TRBD1 matches at 7 bases. The V segment lost 5 bases and the J segment 5 bases; nucleotides outside the gene matches: 10. Germline V gives CDR1 KGHDR, CDR2 SFDVKD. The CDR3 runs 15 residues. CDR3 protein: CATSVFGQGEETQYF. The CDR3 DNA follows: TGTGCCACCAGTGTCTTCGGTCAGGGGGAGGAGACCCAGTACTTC.

This clone appeared once. The chain joins TRBV7-2 to TRBJ2-1; D is possibly TRBD1 (7 bases). Germline V CDR1 and CDR2: SGHTA, FQGNSA. V dropped 1 base and J dropped 7 bases, with 14 bases sitting between them. The CDR3 sequence is 15 residues long. The CDR3 is CASSLVEGASNEQFF. The CDR3 nucleotides read TGTGCCAGCAGCTTAGTGGAGGGGGCGTCAAATGAGCAGTTCTTC.